This T cell receptor beta chain was recorded in a study of control samples from healthy donors and cancer patients. This clone is a singleton in its sample. Produced via immunoSEQ multiplex PCR; TCRdb's table is partial and in-frame only. Here the sample spans 98,000 or so clones, around 80% being singletons. CDR1 is SGHRS, CDR2 YFSETQ, per germline. This CDR3 contains 15 residues. Trimming took 0 bases from V and 10 from J; bases not matched to a gene: 8. This TCR came from a man between 60 and 75 years old in good health. The chain recombines TRBV5-1 with TRBJ2-2; 8 bases agree with TRBD2. The sequenced sample was blood. CDR3 in amino acids: CASSLDGTAGAELFF. In DNA form, the CDR3 reads TGCGCCAGCAGCTTGGACGGTACAGCGGGAGCGGAGCTGTTTTTT.